This TCR beta chain derives from a study of blood T cells in healthy people across ages. Regarding the study as a whole: Per million T cells, TCR beta diversity dropped roughly linearly as age increased. Estimated diversity that came from one million T cells was considered an underestimate.

A second PCR, run for about 6 to 12 cycles, used a sample-barcoded 5' primer plus a J-beta primer mix. From the 5' RACE reads, TCRdb called clonotypes with MiXCR, one entry per CDR3 protein. The sample records about 1.8 million distinct CDR3 sequences, roughly 49% being singletons. There were at least 5.5 micrograms of total RNA extracted from every sample. Turning to this clonotype: The antigen is unknown.

Germline V gene data show CDR1 as MNHNS and CDR2 as SASEGT. The CDR3 sequence is 13 residues long. This chain links TRBV6-1 with TRBJ2-4; weak D call: TRBD2 (6 bases). The J call could be wrong; TRBJ2-7 is a better fit for the DNA end. The sequence was collected from a woman aged 40-49 years in good health. Sequenced material: blood. CDR3 coding DNA: TGTGCCAGCAGGGGCGGGGACCGATACGAGCAGTACTTC. This sequence encodes CASRGGDRYEQYF.